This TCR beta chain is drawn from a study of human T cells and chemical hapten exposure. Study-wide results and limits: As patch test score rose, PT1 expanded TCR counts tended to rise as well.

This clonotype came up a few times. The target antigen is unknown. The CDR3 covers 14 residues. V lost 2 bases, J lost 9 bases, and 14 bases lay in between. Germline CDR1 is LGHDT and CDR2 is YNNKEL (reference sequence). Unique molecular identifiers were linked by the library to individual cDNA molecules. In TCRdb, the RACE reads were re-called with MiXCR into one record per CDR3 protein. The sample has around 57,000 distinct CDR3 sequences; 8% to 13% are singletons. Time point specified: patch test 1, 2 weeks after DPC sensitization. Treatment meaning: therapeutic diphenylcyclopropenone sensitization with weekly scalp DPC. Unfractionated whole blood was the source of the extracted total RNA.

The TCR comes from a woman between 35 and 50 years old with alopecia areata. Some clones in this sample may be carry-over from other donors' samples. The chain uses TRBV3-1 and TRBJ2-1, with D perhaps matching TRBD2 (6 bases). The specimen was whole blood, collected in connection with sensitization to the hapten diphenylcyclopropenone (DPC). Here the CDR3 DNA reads TGTGCCAGCAGCCAATCAGGAGGGGCTAGTGAGCAGTTCTTC. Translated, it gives CASSQSGGASEQFF.